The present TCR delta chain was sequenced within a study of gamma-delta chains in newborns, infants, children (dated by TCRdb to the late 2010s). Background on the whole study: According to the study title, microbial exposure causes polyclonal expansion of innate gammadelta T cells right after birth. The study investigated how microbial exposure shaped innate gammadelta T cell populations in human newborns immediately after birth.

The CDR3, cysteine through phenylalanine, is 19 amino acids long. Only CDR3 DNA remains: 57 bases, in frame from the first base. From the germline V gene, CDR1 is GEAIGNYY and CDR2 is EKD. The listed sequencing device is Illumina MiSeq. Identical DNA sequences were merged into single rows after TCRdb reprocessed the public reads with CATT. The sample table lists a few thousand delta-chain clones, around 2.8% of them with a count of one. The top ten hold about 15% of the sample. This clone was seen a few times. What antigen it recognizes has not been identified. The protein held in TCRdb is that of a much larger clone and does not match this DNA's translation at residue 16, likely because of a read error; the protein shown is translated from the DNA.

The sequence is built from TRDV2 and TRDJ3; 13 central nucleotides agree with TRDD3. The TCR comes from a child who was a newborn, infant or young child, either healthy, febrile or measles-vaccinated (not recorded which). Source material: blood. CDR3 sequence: CACDKILGDTSWDTRRMFF. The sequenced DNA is TGTGCCTGTGACAAAATACTGGGGGATACGTCCTGGGACACCCGACGGATGTTTTTC.